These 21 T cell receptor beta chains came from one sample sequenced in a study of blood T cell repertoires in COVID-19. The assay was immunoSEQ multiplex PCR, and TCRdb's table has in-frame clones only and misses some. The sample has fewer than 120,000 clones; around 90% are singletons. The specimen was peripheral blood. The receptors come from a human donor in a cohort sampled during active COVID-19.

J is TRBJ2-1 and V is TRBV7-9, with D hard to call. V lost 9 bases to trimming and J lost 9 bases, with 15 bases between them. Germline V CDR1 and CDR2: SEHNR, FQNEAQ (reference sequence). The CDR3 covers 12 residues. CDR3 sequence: CASTASGFEQFF. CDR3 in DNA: TGTGCCAGTACAGCTTCAGGCTTTGAGCAGTTCTTC.

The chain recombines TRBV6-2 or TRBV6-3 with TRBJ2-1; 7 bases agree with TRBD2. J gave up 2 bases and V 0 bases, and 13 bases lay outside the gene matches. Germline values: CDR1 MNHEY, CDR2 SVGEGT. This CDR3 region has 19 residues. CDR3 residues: CASSYSPRLGGSTYNEQFF. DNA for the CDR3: TGTGCCAGCAGTTACTCCCCTCGGCTGGGCGGGAGTACCTACAATGAGCAGTTCTTC.

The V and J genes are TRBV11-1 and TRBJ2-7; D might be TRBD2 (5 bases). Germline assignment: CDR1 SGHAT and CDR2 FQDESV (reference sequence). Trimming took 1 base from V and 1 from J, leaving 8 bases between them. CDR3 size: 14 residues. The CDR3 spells CASSLERVSYEQYF. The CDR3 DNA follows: TGTGCCAGCAGCTTAGAGAGGGTATCCTACGAGCAGTACTTC.

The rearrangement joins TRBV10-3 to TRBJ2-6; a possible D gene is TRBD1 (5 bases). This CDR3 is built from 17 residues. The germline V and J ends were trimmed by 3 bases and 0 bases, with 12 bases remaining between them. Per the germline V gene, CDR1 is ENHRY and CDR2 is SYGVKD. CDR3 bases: TGTGCCATCAGTGACCTAAACAGGATCTCTGGGGCCAACGTCCTGACTTTC. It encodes CAISDLNRISGANVLTF.

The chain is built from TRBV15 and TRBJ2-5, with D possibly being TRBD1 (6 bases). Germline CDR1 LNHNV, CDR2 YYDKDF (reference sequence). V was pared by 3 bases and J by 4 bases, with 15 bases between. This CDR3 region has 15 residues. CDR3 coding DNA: TGTGCCACCAGCAGTACAGGGTTCTCGAGAGAGACCCAGTACTTC. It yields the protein CATSSTGFSRETQYF.

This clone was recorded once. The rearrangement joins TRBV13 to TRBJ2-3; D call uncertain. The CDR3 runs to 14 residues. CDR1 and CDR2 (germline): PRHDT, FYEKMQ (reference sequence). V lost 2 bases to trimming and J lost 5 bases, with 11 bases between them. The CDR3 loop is CASSLSWALDTQYF. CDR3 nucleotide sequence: TGTGCCAGCAGCTTATCATGGGCTTTAGATACGCAGTATTTT.

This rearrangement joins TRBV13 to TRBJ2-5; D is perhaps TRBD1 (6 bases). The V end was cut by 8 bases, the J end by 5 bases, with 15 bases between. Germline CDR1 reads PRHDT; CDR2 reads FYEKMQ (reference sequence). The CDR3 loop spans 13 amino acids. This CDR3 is CASGSIRGETQYF. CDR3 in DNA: TGTGCCAGCGGGAGTATTAGGGGGGAGACCCAGTACTTC.

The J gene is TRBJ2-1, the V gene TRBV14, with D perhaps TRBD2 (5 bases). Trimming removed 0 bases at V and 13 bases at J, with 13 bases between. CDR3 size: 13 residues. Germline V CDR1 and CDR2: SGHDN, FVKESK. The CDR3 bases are TGTGCCAGCAGCCAAGATCTGAGGGCCCGTCAGTTCTTC. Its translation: CASSQDLRARQFF. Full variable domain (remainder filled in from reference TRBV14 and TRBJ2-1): EAGVTQFPSHSVIEKGQTVTLRCDPISGHDNLYWYRRVMGKEIKFLLHFVKESKQDESGMPNNRFLAERTGGTYSTLKVQPAELEDSGVYFCASSQDLRARQFFGPGTRLTVL.

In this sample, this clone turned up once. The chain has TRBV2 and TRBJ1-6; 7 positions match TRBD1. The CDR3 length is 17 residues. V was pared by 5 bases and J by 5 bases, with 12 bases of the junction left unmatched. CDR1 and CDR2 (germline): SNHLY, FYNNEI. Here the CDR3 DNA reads TGTGCCAGCAGTCGACAGGGATATCGACGAAATAATTCACCCCTCCACTTT. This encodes CASSRQGYRRNNSPLHF.

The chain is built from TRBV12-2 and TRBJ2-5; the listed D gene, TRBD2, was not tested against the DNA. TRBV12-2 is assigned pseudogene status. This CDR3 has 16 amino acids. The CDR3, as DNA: TGTGCAAGTCACCTCGGGAACGGGAGGGACGGGGTGACCCAGTACTTC. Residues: CASHLGNGRDGVTQYF.

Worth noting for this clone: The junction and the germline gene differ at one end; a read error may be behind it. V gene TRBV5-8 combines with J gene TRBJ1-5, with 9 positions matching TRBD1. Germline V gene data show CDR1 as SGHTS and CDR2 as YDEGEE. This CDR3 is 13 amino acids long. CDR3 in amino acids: CASSLELTGGPSF. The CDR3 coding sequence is TGTGCCAGCAGCTTGGAGTTGACAGGGGGACCCTCTTTT.

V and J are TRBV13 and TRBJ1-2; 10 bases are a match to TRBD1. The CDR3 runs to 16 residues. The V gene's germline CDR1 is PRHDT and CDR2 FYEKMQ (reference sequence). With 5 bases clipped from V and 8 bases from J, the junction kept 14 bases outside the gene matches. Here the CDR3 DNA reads TGTGCCAGCAGCACTCGGGCCGGGACAGGGGTAAGAGGCTACACCTTC. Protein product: CASSTRAGTGVRGYTF.

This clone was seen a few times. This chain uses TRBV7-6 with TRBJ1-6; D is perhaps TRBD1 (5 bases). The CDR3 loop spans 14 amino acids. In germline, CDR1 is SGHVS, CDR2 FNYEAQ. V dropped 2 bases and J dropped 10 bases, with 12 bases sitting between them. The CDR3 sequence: CASSLPGVGSPLHF. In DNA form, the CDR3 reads TGTGCCAGCAGCTTACCGGGGGTGGGCTCACCCCTCCACTTT.

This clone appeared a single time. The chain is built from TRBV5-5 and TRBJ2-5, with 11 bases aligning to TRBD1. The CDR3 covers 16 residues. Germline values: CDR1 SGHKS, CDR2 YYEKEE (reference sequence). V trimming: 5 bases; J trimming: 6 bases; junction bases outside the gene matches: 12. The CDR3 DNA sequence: TGTGCCAGCAGAGGACAGGGGGCTTCAGGGGGTCAGACCCAGTACTTC. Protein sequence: CASRGQGASGGQTQYF.

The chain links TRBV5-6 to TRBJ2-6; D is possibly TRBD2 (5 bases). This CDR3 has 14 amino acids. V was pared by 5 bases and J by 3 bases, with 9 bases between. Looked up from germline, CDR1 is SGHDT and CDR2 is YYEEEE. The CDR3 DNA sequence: TGTGCCAGCAGGCGGGCAATTGGGGCCAACGTCCTGACTTTC. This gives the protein CASRRAIGANVLTF. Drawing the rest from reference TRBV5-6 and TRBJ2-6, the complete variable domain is DAGVTQSPTHLIKTRGQQVTLRCSPKSGHDTVSWYQQALGQGPQFIFQYYEEEERQRGNFPDRFSGHQFPNYSSELNVNALLLGDSALYLCASRRAIGANVLTFGAGSRLTVL.

CDR3 sequence reads: CASSLFGTSGYNEQFF. The CDR3 DNA reads TGTGCCAGCAGCTTATTTGGGACTAGCGGGTATAATGAGCAGTTCTTC. The chain joins TRBV11-3 to TRBJ2-1, with 12 positions matching TRBD2. The germline CDR1 and CDR2 sequences are SGHNT and YENEEA. This CDR3 has 16 amino acids. V trimming: 2 bases; J trimming: 7 bases; junction bases outside the gene matches: 6.

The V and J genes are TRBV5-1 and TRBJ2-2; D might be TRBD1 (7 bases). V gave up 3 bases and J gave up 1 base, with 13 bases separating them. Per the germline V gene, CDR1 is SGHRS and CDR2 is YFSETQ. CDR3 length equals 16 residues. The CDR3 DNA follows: TGCGCCAGCAGCTCGTCAGGGGGACTGAACACCGGGGAGCTGTTTTTT. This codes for CASSSSGGLNTGELFF.

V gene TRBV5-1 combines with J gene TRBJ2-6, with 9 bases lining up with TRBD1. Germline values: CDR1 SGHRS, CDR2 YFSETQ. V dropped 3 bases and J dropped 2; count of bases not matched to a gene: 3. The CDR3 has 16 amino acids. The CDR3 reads CASSYRQGAGANVLTF. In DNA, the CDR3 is TGCGCCAGCAGCTATAGACAGGGGGCTGGGGCCAACGTCCTGACTTTC.

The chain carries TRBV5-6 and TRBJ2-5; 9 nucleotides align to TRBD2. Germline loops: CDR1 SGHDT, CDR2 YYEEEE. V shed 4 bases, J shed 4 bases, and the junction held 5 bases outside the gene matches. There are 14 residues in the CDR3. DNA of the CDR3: TGTGCCAGCAGCAGAACGGGACTAGCAGAGACCCAGTACTTC. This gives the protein CASSRTGLAETQYF.

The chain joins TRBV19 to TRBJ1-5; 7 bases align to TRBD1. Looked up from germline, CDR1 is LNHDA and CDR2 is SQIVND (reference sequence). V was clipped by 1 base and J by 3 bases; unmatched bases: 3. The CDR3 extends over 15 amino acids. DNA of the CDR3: TGTGCCAGTAGTATAGTGGGACAGCCCAATCAGCCCCAGCATTTT. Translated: CASSIVGQPNQPQHF. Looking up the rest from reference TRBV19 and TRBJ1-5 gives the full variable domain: DGGITQSPKYLFRKEGQNVTLSCEQNLNHDAMYWYRQDPGQGLRLIYYSQIVNDFQKGDIAEGYSVSREKKESFPLTVTSAQKNPTAFYLCASSIVGQPNQPQHFGDGTRLSIL.

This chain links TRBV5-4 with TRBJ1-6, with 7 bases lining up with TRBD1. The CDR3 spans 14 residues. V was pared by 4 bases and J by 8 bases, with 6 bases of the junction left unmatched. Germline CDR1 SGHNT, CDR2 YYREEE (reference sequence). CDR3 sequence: CASSQGTVDSPLHF. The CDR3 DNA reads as TGTGCCAGCAGCCAGGGGACAGTCGATTCACCCCTCCACTTT.